This T cell receptor (beta chain) was captured by sequencing in a study of shared clonotypes between healthy human individuals. Terminally differentiated effector memory CD45RA+ cells were excluded by CCR7 positive selection of CD45RO-negative cells. The V gene end was trimmed by 6 bases and the J gene end by 9 bases; junction bases not matched to a gene: 7. This CDR3 contains 15 residues. CDR1 is SNHLY, CDR2 FYNNEI, per germline. The method was immunoSEQ multiplex PCR; TCRdb's version includes in-frame clones alone and lacks a portion of them. The sample contains 650,000 to 800,000 clones, about 90% of which appear only once.

V gene TRBV2 combines with J gene TRBJ2-1; TRBD2 aligns across 14 bases. The sequenced sample was naive CD8+ T cells sorted from blood. This sequence was found in a man aged 25-45 years in good health. This CDR3 is CASSSMGLAGAEQFF. In nucleotides, the CDR3 is TGTGCCAGCAGCAGCATGGGACTAGCGGGAGCTGAGCAGTTCTTC.